A single count supports the clone carrying this T cell receptor (beta chain). The antigen remains unidentified. The entry originates in a study of yellow fever vaccine responses in identical twins. Study-wide findings and caveats: Reportedly, twins showed a vaccine T cell response that looked partly convergent and partly personalized.

Via MiXCR, TCRdb re-called the RT-PCR reads, giving one row per CDR3 protein. This table holds about 19,000 distinct CDR3 sequences, around 70% found once. Sequencing used T cells from blood (PBMCs), unsorted or a sorted subset (not recorded which), obtained before or after yellow fever vaccination (not recorded which). This clonotype was obtained from a woman aged 18 to 35 who received the yellow fever vaccine.

The CDR3, as DNA: TGCAGCGTTTATAGAAACGGGGAGCTGTTTTTT. This encodes CSVYRNGELFF. The chain links TRBV29-1 to TRBJ2-2; D is unclear. V lost 5 bases to trimming and J lost 7 bases, with 8 bases between them. The germline gives CDR1 SQVTM, CDR2 ANQGSEA. This CDR3 region has 11 residues.